This is a list of T cell receptor beta chains from one sample in a study of CD8+CD57+ T cells in acquired aplastic anemia. One entry per CDR3 protein, called by TCRdb with MiXCR from the reads. The table includes about 200,000 distinct CDR3 sequences, approximately 65% detected once. Sequencing was done on a sample of sorted CD4+, CD8+, or CD8+CD57+ T cells (not recorded which) from PBMCs. These receptor sequences come from a human donor with aplastic anemia. The CDR3 runs from the conserved cysteine through the conserved F or W.

J gene | V gene | CDR3 protein
TRBJ1-2 | TRBV4-3 | CASSHAGTGGAHGYTF
TRBJ2-7 | TRBV7-3 | CASSGRNYEQYF
TRBJ1-3 | TRBV15 | CATSSQQGIGNTIYF
TRBJ2-2 | TRBV7-2 | CASSLGRGITNTGELFF
TRBJ2-5 | TRBV15 | CATSSLAGSQETQYF
TRBJ2-7 | TRBV2 | CASGSGTYEQYF
TRBJ2-7 | TRBV7-2 | CASSLAGAVYEQYF
. | TRBV7-2 | CASRGLAGDLTQYF
TRBJ1-1 | TRBV15 | CATSSPQGGGANTEAFF
TRBJ1-4 | TRBV5-1 | CASSLGENEELFF
TRBJ2-7 | TRBV20-1 | CSAGGTGDEQYF
TRBJ2-5 | TRBV12-3/TRBV12-4 | CASSSGQGTKTQYF
TRBJ2-1 | TRBV5-6 | CASSQVRGRHEQFF
TRBJ1-3 | TRBV10-3 | CAISESALRGRGNTIYF
TRBJ1-2 | TRBV4-2 | CASSQSDYGYTF
TRBJ2-5 | TRBV5-6 | CASRGQGQGAREQYF
TRBJ2-7 | TRBV7-2 | CASSPAVRGNYEQYF
. | TRBV4-3 | CASKGYIASQETQYF
TRBJ1-1 | TRBV2 | CASRTDPATEAFF
TRBJ2-5 | TRBV24-1 | CATSDRDLTPRPSKTQYF
TRBJ1-5 | TRBV7-9 | CASSQGGRVVDQPQHF
TRBJ1-2 | TRBV10-2 | CASSESQGLGGYTF